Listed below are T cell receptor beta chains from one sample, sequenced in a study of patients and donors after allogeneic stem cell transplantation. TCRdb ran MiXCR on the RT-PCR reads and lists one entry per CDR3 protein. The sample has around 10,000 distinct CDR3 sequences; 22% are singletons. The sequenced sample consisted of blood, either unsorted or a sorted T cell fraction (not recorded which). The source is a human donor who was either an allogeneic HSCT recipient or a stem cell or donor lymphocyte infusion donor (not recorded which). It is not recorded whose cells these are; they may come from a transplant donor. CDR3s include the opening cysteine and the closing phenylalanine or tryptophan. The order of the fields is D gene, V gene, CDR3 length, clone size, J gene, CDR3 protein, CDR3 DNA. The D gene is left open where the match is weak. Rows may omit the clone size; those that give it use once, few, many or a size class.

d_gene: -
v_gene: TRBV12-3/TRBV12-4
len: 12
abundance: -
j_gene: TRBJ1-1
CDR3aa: CASSLGGYVAFF
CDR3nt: TGTGCCAGCAGTTTAGGGGGATATGTGGCTTTCTTT

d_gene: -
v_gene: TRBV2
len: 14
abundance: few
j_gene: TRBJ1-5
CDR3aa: CASSEVNRDQPQHF
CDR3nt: TGTGCCAGCAGTGAGGTTAACAGGGATCAGCCCCAGCATTTT

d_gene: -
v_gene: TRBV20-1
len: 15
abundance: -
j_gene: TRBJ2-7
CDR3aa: CSARRDSPTSGEQYF
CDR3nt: TGCAGTGCTAGACGGGACTCCCCAACCAGCGGTGAGCAGTACTTC

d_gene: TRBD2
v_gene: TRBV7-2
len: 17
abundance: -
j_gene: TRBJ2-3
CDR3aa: CASSPMGGGLSTDTQYF
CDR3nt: TGTGCCAGCAGCCCTATGGGCGGGGGGCTCAGCACAGATACGCAGTATTTT

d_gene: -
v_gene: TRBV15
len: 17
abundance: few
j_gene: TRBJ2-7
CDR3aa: CATSREVAGPGTYEQYF
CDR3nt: TGTGCCACCAGCAGAGAGGTCGCTGGTCCAGGAACCTACGAGCAGTACTTC

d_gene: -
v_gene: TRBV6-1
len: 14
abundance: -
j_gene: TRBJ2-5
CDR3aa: CASSGTSRGETQYF
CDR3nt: TGTGCCAGCAGCGGGACTTCTAGAGGGGAGACCCAGTACTTC

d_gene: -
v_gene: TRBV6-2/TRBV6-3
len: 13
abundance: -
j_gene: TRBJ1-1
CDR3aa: CASSPGQNTEAFF
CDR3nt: TGTGCCAGCAGTCCGGGACAGAACACTGAAGCTTTCTTT

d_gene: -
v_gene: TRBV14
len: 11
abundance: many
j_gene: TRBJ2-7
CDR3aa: CASSQSREQYF
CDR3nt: TGTGCCAGCAGCCAAAGTCGCGAGCAGTACTTC

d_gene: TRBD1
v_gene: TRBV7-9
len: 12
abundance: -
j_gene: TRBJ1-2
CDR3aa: CASQGASYGYTF
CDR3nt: TGTGCCAGTCAGGGGGCGAGCTATGGCTACACCTTC

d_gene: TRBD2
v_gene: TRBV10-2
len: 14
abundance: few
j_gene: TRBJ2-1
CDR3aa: CASRSGVLPDEQFF
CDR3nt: TGCGCCAGCAGGAGCGGGGTCCTTCCGGATGAGCAGTTCTTC

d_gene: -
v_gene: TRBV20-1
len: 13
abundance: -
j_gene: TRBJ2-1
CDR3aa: CAVLEVTNNEQFF
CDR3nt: TGCGCAGTGCTAGAAGTGACTAACAATGAGCAGTTCTTC

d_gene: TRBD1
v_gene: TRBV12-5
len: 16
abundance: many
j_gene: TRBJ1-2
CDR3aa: CASGLELQGGLNDYTF
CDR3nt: TGTGCTAGTGGTTTGGAATTACAGGGGGGGCTAAATGACTACACCTTC

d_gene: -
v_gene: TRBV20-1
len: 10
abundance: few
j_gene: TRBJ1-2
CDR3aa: CSARTVNYTF
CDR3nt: TGCAGTGCGAGGACAGTTAACTACACCTTC

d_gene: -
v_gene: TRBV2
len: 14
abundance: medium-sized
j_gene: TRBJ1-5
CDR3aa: CASSEQGPNQPQHF
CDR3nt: TGTGCCAGCAGTGAGCAAGGGCCGAATCAGCCCCAGCATTTT

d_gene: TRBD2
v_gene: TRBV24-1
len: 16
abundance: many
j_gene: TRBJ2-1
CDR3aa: CATSLGVGGTHNEQFF
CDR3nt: TGTGCCACCTCACTAGGGGTGGGGGGGACCCACAATGAGCAGTTCTTC

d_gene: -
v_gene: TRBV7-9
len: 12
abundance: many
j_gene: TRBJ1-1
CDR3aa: CASSLPDTEAFF
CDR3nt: TGTGCCAGCAGCTTACCTGACACTGAAGCTTTCTTT

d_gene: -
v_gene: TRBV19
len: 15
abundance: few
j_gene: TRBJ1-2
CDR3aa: CASNAPASINYGYTF
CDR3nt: TGTGCCAGTAACGCGCCCGCCTCTATTAACTATGGCTACACCTTC

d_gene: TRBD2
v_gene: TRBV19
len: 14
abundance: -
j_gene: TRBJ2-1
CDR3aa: CASRFSGGTNEQFF
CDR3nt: TGTGCCAGTAGATTTAGCGGGGGGACCAATGAGCAGTTCTTC

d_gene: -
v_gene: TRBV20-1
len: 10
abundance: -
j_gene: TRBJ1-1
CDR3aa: CSALNTEAFF
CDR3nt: TGCAGTGCTCTAAACACTGAAGCTTTCTTT

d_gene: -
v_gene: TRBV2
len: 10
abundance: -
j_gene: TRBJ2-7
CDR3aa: CASSAYEQYF
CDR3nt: TGTGCCAGCAGTGCCTACGAGCAGTACTTC

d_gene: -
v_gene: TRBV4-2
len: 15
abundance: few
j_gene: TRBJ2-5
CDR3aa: CASSQTPPGGETQYF
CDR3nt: TGTGCCAGCAGCCAAACTCCTCCCGGCGGGGAGACCCAGTACTTC

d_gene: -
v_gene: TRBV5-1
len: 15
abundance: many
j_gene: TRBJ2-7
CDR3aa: CASSENSASSYEQYF
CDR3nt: TGCGCCAGCAGCGAGAACAGCGCGAGCTCCTACGAGCAGTACTTC